Shown below are 4 T cell receptor beta chains from a single sample sequenced in a study of memory CD4+ T cells and cytomegalovirus serostatus. The protocol was immunoSEQ multiplex PCR, while the TCRdb copy is restricted to in-frame clones and leaves out a portion. This sample has about 41,000 clones, with less than 80% found just once. Single viable CD3+CD4+CD8-CD45RO+ cells were sorted as the memory CD4+ T cells. Sequencing was performed on memory CD4+ T cells from blood. Source of these receptors: an adult in good health and CMV-seronegative.

The genes are TRBV9 and TRBJ2-5; 8 positions match TRBD1. The ends lost 9 bases at V and 5 bases at J; junction bases unmatched: 6. Germline V gives CDR1 SGDLS, CDR2 YYNGEE. CDR3 length: 12 residues. CDR3 amino acids: CAIGDRRETQYF. Here the CDR3 DNA reads TGTGCCATAGGGGACAGGAGGGAGACCCAGTACTTC.

This clone appeared a single time. At one boundary the junction diverges from the germline segment, which might be a read error. The rearrangement links TRBV18 to TRBJ2-1; D perhaps matches TRBD2 (6 bases). There are 12 residues in the CDR3. Per the germline V gene, CDR1 is KGHSH and CDR2 is LQKENI. The CDR3 reads CATSKEGNEQFF. For the CDR3, the DNA is TGTGCCACCTCAAAGGAGGGCAATGAGCAGTTCTTC.

The chain links TRBV2 to TRBJ1-5, with a tentative D call TRBD1 (5 bases). The CDR3 is 13 amino acids. From germline, CDR1 is SNHLY and CDR2 FYNNEI. V lost 2 bases to trimming and J lost 8 bases, with 10 bases between them. The CDR3 DNA sequence: TGTGCCAGCAGTGAATTGGGGGGAAAGCCCCAGCATTTT. It codes for CASSELGGKPQHF.

J is TRBJ2-2 and V is TRBV19; maybe TRBD2 (6 bases). CDR3 size: 19 residues. Germline V gives CDR1 LNHDA, CDR2 SQIVND (reference sequence). Trimming left V 4 bases short and J 2 bases short, with 23 bases between. The CDR3 nucleotides read TGTGCCAGTAGTAGCCCTCCCGCACTCGGGACTCCCAACACCGGGGAGCTGTTTTTT. It specifies CASSSPPALGTPNTGELFF.